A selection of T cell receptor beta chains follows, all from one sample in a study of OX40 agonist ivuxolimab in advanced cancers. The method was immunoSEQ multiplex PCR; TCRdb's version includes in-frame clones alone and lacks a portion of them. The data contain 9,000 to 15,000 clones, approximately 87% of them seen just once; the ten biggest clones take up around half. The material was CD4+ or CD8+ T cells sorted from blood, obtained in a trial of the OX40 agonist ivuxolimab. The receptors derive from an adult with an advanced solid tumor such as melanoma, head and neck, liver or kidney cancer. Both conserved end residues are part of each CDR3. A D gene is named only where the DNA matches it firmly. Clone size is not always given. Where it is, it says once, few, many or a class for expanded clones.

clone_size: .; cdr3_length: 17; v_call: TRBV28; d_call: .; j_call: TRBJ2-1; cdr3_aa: CASSSPDTTRGLDEQFF; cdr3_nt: TGTGCCAGCAGTTCGCCTGATACGACCAGGGGCTTAGATGAGCAGTTCTTC
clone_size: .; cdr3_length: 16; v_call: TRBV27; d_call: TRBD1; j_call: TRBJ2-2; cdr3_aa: CASSHGTGWIPGELFF; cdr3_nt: TGTGCCAGCAGTCATGGGACAGGGTGGATCCCCGGGGAGCTGTTTTTT
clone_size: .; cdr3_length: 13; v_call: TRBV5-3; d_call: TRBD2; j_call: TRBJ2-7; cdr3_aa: CARIRGDSYEQYF; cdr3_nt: TGTGCCAGAATCCGGGGGGACTCCTACGAGCAGTACTTC
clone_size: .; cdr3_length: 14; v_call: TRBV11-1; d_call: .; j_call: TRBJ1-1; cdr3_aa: CASSPWGNTNGAFF; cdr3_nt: TGTGCCAGCAGCCCCTGGGGCAACACTAACGGAGCTTTCTTT
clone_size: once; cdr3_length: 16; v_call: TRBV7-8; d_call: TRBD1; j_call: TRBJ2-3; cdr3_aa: CASSLGPTGGEDTQYF; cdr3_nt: TGTGCCAGCAGCTTAGGCCCGACAGGGGGCGAAGATACGCAGTATTTT
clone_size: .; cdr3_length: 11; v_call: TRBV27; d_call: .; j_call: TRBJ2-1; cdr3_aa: CATSFSYEQFF; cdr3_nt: TGTGCCACCTCATTTTCTTATGAGCAGTTCTTC
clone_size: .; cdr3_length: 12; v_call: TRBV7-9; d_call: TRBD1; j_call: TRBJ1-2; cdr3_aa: CASSLEGTVYTF; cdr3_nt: TGTGCCAGCAGCTTAGAGGGGACAGTCTACACCTTC
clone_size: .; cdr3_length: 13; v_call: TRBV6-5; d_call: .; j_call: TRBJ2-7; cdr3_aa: CASSPGVTYEQYF; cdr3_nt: TGTGCCAGCAGTCCAGGGGTAACCTACGAGCAGTACTTC
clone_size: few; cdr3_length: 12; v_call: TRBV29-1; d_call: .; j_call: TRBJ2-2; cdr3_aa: CSVAMGPGELFF; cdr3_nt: TGCAGCGTCGCCATGGGACCCGGGGAGCTGTTTTTT
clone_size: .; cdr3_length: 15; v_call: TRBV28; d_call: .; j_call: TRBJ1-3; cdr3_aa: CASSFFDASGNTIYF; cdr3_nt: TGTGCCAGCAGTTTTTTCGACGCTTCTGGAAACACCATATATTTT
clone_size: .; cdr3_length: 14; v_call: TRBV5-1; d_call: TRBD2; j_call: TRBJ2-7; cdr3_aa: CASSEAGGNYEQYF; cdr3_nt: TGCGCCAGCAGCGAAGCGGGAGGGAACTACGAGCAGTACTTC
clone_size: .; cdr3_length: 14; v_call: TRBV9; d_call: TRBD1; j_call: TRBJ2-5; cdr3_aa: CASSITGGPETQYF; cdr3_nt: TGTGCCAGCAGCATTACAGGGGGCCCAGAGACCCAGTACTTC
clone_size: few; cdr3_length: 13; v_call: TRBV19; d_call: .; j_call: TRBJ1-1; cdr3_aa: CASSMVFGHEAFF; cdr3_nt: TGTGCCAGTAGTATGGTCTTCGGGCATGAAGCTTTCTTT
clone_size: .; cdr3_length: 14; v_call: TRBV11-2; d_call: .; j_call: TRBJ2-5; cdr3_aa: CASSFREEAETQYF; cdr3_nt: TGTGCCAGCAGCTTCCGAGAAGAGGCAGAGACCCAGTACTTC
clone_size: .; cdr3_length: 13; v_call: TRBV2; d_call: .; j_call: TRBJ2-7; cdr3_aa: CATSPRLGYEQYF; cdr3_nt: TGTGCCACCTCCCCCCGTTTAGGATACGAGCAGTACTTC
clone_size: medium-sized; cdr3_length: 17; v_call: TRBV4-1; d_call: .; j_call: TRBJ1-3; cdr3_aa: CASSQHDRAEAGNTIYF; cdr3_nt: TGCGCCAGCAGCCAACACGACCGGGCCGAGGCTGGAAACACCATATATTTT
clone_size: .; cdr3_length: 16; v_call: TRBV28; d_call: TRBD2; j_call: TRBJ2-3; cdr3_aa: CASSPRLAGDADTQYF; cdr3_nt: TGTGCCAGCAGTCCAAGACTAGCGGGAGATGCAGATACGCAGTATTTT
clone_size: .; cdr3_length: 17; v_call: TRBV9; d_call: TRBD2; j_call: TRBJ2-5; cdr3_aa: CASSELAGGMGQETQYF; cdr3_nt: TGTGCCAGCAGCGAGCTAGCGGGAGGAATGGGGCAAGAGACCCAGTACTTC
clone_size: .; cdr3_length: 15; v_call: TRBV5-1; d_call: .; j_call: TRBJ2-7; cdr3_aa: CASSLGSSQVYEQYF; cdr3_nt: TGCGCCAGCAGCTTGGGGTCGAGTCAAGTCTACGAGCAGTACTTC
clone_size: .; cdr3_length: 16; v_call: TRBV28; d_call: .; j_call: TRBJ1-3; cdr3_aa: CASSLSYGAGGNTIYF; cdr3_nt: TGTGCCAGCAGTCTAAGTTATGGGGCGGGGGGAAACACCATATATTTT
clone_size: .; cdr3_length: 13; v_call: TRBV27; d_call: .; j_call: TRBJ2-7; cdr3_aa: CASSLPGSYEQYF; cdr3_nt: TGTGCCAGCAGTTTGCCCGGGAGTTACGAGCAGTACTTC
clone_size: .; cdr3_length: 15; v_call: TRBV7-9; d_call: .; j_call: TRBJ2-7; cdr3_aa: CASSQTRDGAYEQYF; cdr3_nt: TGTGCCAGCAGCCAAACCCGGGACGGAGCCTACGAGCAGTACTTC
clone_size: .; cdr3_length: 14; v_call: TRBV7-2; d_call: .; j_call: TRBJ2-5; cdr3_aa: CASSFGQPAETQYF; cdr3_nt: TGTGCCAGCAGCTTTGGCCAGCCCGCGGAGACCCAGTACTTC
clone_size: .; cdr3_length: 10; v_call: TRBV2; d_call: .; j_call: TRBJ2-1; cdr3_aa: CASSAGAGFF; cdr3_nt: TGTGCCAGCAGCGCTGGAGCGGGGTTCTTC
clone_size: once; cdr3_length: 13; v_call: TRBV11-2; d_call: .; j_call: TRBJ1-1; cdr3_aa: CASSPSSGFEAFF; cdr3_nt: TGTGCCAGCAGCCCCTCGTCGGGGTTTGAAGCTTTCTTT
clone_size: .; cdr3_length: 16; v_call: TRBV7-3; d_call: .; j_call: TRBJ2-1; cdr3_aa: CASSLGQVPPYNEQFF; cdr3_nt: TGTGCCAGCAGCTTGGGTCAAGTCCCCCCTTACAATGAGCAGTTCTTC
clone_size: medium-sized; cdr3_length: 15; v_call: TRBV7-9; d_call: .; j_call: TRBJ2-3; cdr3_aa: CASSLELRPTDTQYF; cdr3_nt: TGTGCCAGCAGCTTAGAACTGAGGCCCACAGATACGCAGTATTTT
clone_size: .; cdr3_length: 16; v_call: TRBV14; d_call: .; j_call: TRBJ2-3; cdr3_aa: CASSPGTHLGTDTQYF; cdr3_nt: TGTGCCAGCAGCCCCGGGACACATCTAGGGACAGATACGCAGTATTTT
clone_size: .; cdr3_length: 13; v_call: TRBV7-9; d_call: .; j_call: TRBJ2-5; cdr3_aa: CASSLALTETQYF; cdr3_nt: TGTGCCAGCAGCTTAGCCCTGACAGAGACCCAGTACTTC
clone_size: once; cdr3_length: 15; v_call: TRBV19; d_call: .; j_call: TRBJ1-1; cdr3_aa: CASSSFPGHPTEAFF; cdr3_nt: TGTGCCAGTAGTTCCTTCCCCGGACACCCCACTGAAGCTTTCTTT
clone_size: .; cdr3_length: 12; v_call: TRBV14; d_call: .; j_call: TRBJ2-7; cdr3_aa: CASSQASYEQYF; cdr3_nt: TGTGCCAGCAGCCAGGCCAGCTACGAGCAGTACTTC
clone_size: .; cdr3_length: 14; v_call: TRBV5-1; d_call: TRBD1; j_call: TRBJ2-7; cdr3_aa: CASSSRTGDGEQYF; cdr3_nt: TGCGCCAGCAGCTCTAGGACAGGGGATGGCGAGCAGTACTTC
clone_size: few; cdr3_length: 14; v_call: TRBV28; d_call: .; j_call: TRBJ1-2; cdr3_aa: CASNLVEGTYGYTF; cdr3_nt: TGTGCCAGCAACTTAGTAGAGGGAACCTATGGCTACACCTTC
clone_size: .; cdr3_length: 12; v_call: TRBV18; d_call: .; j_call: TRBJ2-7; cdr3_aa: CASSPGRGEQYF; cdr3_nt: TGTGCCAGCTCTCCTGGTCGGGGCGAGCAGTACTTC
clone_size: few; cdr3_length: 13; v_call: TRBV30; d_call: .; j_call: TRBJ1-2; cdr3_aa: CAWGSGSGDGYTF; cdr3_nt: TGTGCCTGGGGATCCGGGTCAGGGGATGGCTACACCTTC
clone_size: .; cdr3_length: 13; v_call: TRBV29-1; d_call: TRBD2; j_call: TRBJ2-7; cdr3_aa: CSVAGGPSYEQYF; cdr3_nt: TGCAGCGTGGCGGGAGGGCCGTCCTACGAGCAGTACTTC
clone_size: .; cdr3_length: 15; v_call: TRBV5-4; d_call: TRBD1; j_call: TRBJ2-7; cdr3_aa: CASSSGRTGVREQYF; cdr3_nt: TGTGCCAGCAGCTCGGGTCGGACAGGGGTTAGGGAGCAGTACTTC
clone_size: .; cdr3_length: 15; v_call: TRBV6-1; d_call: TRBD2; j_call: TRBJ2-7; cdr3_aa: CASSEGLAVTYEQYF; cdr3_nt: TGTGCCAGCAGTGAGGGACTAGCGGTGACCTACGAGCAGTACTTC
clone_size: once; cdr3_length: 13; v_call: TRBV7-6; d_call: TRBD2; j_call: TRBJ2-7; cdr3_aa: CASSFGTSGPENF; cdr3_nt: TGTGCCAGCAGCTTCGGGACTAGCGGCCCAGAGAACTTC
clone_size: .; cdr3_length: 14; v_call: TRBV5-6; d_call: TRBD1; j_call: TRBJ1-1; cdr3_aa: CASSGGQGATEAFF; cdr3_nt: TGTGCCAGCAGCGGCGGACAGGGGGCCACTGAAGCTTTCTTT
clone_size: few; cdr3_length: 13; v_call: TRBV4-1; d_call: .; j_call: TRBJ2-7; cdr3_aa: CASSQGLLYEQYF; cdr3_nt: TGCGCCAGCAGCCAAGGACTTCTTTACGAGCAGTACTTC
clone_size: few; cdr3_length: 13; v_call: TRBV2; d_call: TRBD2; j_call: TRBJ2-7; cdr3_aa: CASTLAGEREQYF; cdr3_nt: TGTGCCAGCACACTAGCGGGAGAACGCGAGCAGTACTTC
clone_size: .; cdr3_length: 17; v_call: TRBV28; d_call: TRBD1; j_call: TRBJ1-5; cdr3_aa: CASSLRTGGYSNQPQHF; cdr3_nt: TGTGCCAGCAGTCTCCGGACAGGGGGCTATAGCAATCAGCCCCAGCATTTT
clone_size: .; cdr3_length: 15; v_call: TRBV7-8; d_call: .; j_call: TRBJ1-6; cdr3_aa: CASSLETGYNSPLHF; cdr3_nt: TGTGCCAGCAGCTTAGAGACAGGCTATAATTCACCCCTCCACTTT
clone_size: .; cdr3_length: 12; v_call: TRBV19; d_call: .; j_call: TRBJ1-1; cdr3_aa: CASSISVSDAFF; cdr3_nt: TGTGCCAGTAGTATATCGGTCAGTGACGCTTTCTTT
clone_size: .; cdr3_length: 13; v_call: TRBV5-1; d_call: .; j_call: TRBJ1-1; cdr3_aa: CASSLRQNTEAFF; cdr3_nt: TGCGCCAGCAGCTTACGGCAGAACACTGAAGCTTTCTTT
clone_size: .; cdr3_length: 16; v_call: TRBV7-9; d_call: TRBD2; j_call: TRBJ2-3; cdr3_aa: CASSRLLASSTDTQYF; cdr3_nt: TGTGCCAGCAGCCGACTACTAGCGTCTAGCACAGATACGCAGTATTTT
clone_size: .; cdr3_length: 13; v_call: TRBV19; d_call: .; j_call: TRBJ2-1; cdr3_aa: CASSILPKGEQFF; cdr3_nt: TGTGCCAGTAGTATACTCCCCAAGGGTGAGCAGTTCTTC
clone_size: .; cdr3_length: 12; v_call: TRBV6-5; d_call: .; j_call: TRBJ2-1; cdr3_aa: CATREGFDEQFF; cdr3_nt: TGTGCCACCCGCGAGGGATTCGATGAGCAGTTCTTC
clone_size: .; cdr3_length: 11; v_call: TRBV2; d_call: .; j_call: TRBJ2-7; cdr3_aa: CASRTSGEQYF; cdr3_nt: TGTGCCAGCAGGACTTCGGGGGAGCAGTACTTC
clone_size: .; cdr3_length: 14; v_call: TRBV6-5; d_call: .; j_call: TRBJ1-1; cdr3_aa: CASSPTPKGTEAFF; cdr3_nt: TGTGCCAGCTCCCCCACCCCAAAGGGCACTGAAGCTTTCTTT
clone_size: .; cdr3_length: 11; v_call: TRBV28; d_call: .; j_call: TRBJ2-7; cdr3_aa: CASSHSYEQYF; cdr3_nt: TGTGCCAGCAGTCACTCCTACGAGCAGTACTTC
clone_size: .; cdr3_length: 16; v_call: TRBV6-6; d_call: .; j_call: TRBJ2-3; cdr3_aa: CAGGRGVGISTDTQYF; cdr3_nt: TGTGCCGGCGGACGGGGTGTAGGGATTAGCACAGATACGCAGTATTTT
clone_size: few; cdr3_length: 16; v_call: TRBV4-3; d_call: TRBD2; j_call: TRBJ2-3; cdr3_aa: CASSQDESGSADTQYF; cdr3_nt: TGCGCCAGCAGCCAAGATGAAAGCGGGAGTGCAGATACGCAGTATTTT
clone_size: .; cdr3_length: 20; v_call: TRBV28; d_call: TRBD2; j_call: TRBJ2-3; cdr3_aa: CASSWDPTLAGVEGTDTQYF; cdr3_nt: TGTGCCAGCAGTTGGGACCCAACCCTAGCGGGAGTCGAAGGCACAGATACGCAGTATTTT